This is a list of T cell receptor beta chains from one sample in a study of blood T cell repertoires in COVID-19. The method was immunoSEQ multiplex PCR; TCRdb's version includes in-frame clones alone and lacks a portion of them. Of over 400,000 clones in the sample, about 88% are singletons; the top ten hold approximately 8.3%. Sequenced material: PBMCs or T cells enriched from blood (not recorded which). The source of these receptors is an older woman who had recovered from COVID-19. The CDR3 runs from the conserved cysteine through the conserved F or W. Fields, in order: J gene, V gene, D gene, clone size, CDR3 protein, CDR3 DNA. The D gene is left open where the match is weak. Only some rows state a clone size, as once, few, many or a class for expanded clones.

>TRBJ2-6|TRBV2|-|-
CASAGAYSGANVLTF
TGTGCCAGCGCAGGCGCATATTCTGGGGCCAACGTCCTGACTTTC
>TRBJ2-2|TRBV13|-|-
CASSRDLRSTGELFF
TGTGCCAGCAGCCGGGACTTACGCTCAACCGGGGAGCTGTTTTTT
>TRBJ1-6|TRBV7-2|-|-
CASSFEGTPYNSPLHF
TGTGCCAGCAGCTTTGAGGGTACGCCCTATAATTCACCCCTCCACTTT
>TRBJ1-3|TRBV19|-|-
CASSPGLRSGNTIYF
TGTGCCAGTAGTCCAGGACTGCGCTCTGGAAACACCATATATTTT
>TRBJ2-3|TRBV1|-|-
CTSSQDLAPGPDTQYF
TGCACCAGCAGCCAAGATCTCGCGCCCGGTCCAGATACGCAGTATTTT
>TRBJ2-7|TRBV27|TRBD1|-
CASSPDRGRYEQYF
TGTGCCAGCAGTCCAGACAGGGGGCGATACGAGCAGTACTTC
>TRBJ1-2|TRBV30|-|many
CAWSVETGYGYTF
TGTGCCTGGAGTGTAGAGACGGGCTATGGCTACACCTTC
>TRBJ1-1|TRBV19|-|-
CASKGDRNTEAFF
TGTGCCAGTAAAGGGGATCGGAACACTGAAGCTTTCTTT
>TRBJ1-6|TRBV30|-|-
CAWSVDRPGNSPLHF
TGTGCCTGGAGTGTCGATAGGCCAGGGAATTCACCCCTCCACTTT
>TRBJ2-1|TRBV2|-|-
CASSEALGLPTFF
TGTGCCAGCAGTGAAGCGCTTGGTTTGCCAACTTTCTTC
>TRBJ2-3|TRBV5-1|TRBD2|-
CASSDPGLAVTDTQYF
TGCGCCAGCAGCGATCCGGGACTAGCGGTTACAGATACGCAGTATTTT
>TRBJ1-1|TRBV6-5|-|-
CASSYLRTLNTEAFF
TGTGCCAGCAGTTACCTAAGGACACTGAACACTGAAGCTTTCTTT
>TRBJ1-4|TRBV2|-|-
CASSTLGGEKLFF
TGTGCCAGCAGTACTCTGGGAGGTGAAAAACTGTTTTTT
>TRBJ1-6|TRBV18|-|-
CASSLTESSYNSPLHF
TGTGCCAGCTCACTCACCGAGAGCTCCTATAATTCACCCCTCCACTTT
>TRBJ1-1|TRBV10-3|-|-
CAISEYRGDSEAFF
TGTGCCATCAGTGAGTATAGAGGGGACTCTGAAGCTTTCTTT
>TRBJ2-7|TRBV5-1|TRBD2|-
CASSQGGNYEQYF
TGCGCCAGCAGCCAGGGAGGGAACTACGAGCAGTACTTC
>TRBJ1-4|TRBV6-1|-|-
CASSERRVEEKLFF
TGTGCCAGCAGTGAACGCAGGGTAGAGGAAAAACTGTTTTTT
>TRBJ2-1|TRBV6-5|-|-
CASTPGTIGGEQFF
TGTGCCAGCACCCCCGGGACAATTGGCGGTGAGCAGTTCTTC